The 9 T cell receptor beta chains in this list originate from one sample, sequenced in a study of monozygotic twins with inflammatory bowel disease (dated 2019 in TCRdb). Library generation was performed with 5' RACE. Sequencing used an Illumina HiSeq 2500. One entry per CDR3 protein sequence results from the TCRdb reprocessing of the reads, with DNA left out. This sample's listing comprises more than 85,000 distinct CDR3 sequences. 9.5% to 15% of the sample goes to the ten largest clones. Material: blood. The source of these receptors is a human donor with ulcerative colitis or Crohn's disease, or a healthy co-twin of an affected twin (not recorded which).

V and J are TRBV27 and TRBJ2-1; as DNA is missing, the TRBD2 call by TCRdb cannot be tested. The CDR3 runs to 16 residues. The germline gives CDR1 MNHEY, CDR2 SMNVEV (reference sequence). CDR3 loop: CASSLRRAAAYNEQFF.

The CDR3 region is CASSLGADRGVGELFF. The chain employs TRBV7-9 and TRBJ2-2; the TCRdb call, TRBD1, lacks DNA for checking. Germline CDR1 reads SEHNR; CDR2 reads FQNEAQ (reference sequence). CDR3 size: 16 residues. Supplemented by reference TRBV7-9 and TRBJ2-2, the full variable domain reads DTGVSQNPRHKITKRGQNVTFRCDPISEHNRLYWYRQTLGQGPEFLTYFQNEAQLEKSRLLSDRFSAERPKGSFSTLEIQRTEQGDSAMYLCASSLGADRGVGELFFGEGSRLTVL.

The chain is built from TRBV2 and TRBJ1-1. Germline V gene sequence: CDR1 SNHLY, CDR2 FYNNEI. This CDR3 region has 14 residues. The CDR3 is CASSDGVYNTEAFF.

CDR3 protein: CASSYYNEQFF. J is TRBJ2-1 and V is TRBV27. Germline V gene data show CDR1 as MNHEY and CDR2 as SMNVEV (reference sequence). The CDR3 spans 11 residues.

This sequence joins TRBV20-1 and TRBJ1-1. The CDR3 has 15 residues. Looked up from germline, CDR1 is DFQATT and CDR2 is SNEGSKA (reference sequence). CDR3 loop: CSARSVTKPNTEAFF.

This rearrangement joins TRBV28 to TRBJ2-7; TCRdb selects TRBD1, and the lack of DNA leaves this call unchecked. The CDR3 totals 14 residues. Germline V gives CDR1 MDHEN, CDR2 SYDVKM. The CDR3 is CASSVPGTFYEQYF.

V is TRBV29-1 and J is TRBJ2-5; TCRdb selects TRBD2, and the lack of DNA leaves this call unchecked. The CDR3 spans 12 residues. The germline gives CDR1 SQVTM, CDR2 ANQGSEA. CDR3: CSAAGGRETQYF.

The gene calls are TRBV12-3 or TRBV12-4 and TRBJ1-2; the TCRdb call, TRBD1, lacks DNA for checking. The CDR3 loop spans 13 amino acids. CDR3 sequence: CASRNRDNYGYTF.

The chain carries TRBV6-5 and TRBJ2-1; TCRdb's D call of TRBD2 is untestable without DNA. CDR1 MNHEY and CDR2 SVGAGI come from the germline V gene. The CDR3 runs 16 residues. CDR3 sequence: CASSYSLAGVYNEQFF.